This T cell receptor (beta chain) stems from a study of T-cell reconstitution after alpha-beta-depleted transplantation in children. General study findings and limits: After transplant, high TCRbeta diversity at day 60 in some patients arose from surviving recipient T cells and thymic progenitors. Among T cells one year after transplant, newly produced cells accounted for most counts and diversity. At around two months after transplant, the alpha-beta T cells were reportedly derived from several hundred expanded clones that came from non-depleted graft cells.

There are many counts of this clonotype. The antigen remains unidentified. Unique molecular identifiers were used in preparing the TCRbeta library. TCRdb used MiXCR to reprocess the PCR reads, holding one entry per CDR3 protein. Of around 450,000 distinct CDR3 sequences listed, roughly two fifths are singletons. Germline CDR1 SGHRS, CDR2 YFSETQ. This CDR3 has 18 residues. V dropped 0 bases and J dropped 4; count of bases not matched to a gene: 5. Material: PBMCs, obtained before TCRalphabeta/CD19-depleted stem cell transplant. The source of this sequence is a girl aged 2 to 10 with aplastic anemia, due to receive a stem cell transplant. The J gene is TRBJ2-2, the V gene TRBV5-1; 14 bases agree with TRBD2. In DNA, the CDR3 is TGCGCCAGCAGCTTGGCTCAGGGACTAGCGGGAGTCACCGGGGAGCTGTTTTTT. Translation gives CASSLAQGLAGVTGELFF.